This entry concerns a single T cell receptor (beta chain). The PCR made use of 60 Vbeta and 13 Jbeta primers. Sequencing was performed with immunoSEQ multiplex PCR; in TCRdb, only in-frame clones are kept and a portion is missing. The table shows fewer than 85,000 clones, with more than 55% occurring only once. The data stem from a study of cytomegalovirus exposure and HLA in healthy donors. The overall study: Earlier, almost 120 million unique TCR beta sequences were recovered from approximately 180 million T cells by an analysis.

CDR3 length: 15 amino acids. J lost 4 bases, V lost 2 bases, and 4 bases had no gene match. Germline V lookup: CDR1 MNHEY, CDR2 SVGAGI. The rearrangement links TRBV6-5 to TRBJ2-3, with 9 bases lining up with TRBD2. Material for sequencing was PBMCs. This clonotype originated in a man aged 60 to 69 in good health and CMV-seropositive. The CDR3, as DNA: TGTGCCAGCAGTTACGGTAGCGGGAGACCAGATACGCAGTATTTT. This codes for CASSYGSGRPDTQYF.